A single sample gave rise to the 26 T cell receptor beta chains below, sequenced in a study of T cells in Graves' hyperthyroidism and ophthalmopathy. RNA transcripts served as the template for amplifying TCR beta CDR3 regions. The HTBI primer set served for first-round RT-PCR of the TCR CDR3. TCRdb called the multiplex PCR reads again in MiXCR, with one record for every CDR3 protein. The sample includes approximately 430,000 distinct CDR3 sequences, approximately 14% of them seen just once. The specimen was blood. Source of these receptors: a woman between 18 and 30 years old with Graves' hyperthyroidism.

This clonotype was recorded a few times. The chain joins TRBV29-1 to TRBJ2-7; D is possibly TRBD2 (5 bases). The CDR3 runs 12 residues. Deletions cut 7 bases from V and 8 bases from J, with 18 bases between. CDR1 SQVTM and CDR2 ANQGSEA come from the germline V gene. CDR3 DNA sequence: TGCAGCGGGATCGGGATATCTACGAAGCAGTACTTC. The encoded protein is CSGIGISTKQYF.

There are many counts of this clonotype. The gene calls are TRBV18 and TRBJ2-5; possible D gene TRBD1, 6 bases. The V gene's germline CDR1 is KGHSH and CDR2 LQKENI. The CDR3 consists of 14 residues. V was trimmed by 6 bases and J by 5 bases, leaving 16 bases between them. The CDR3 here is CASSAVQGSETQYF. The CDR3 bases are TGTGCCAGCTCCGCCGTACAGGGCAGCGAGACCCAGTACTTC.

J is TRBJ2-3 and V is TRBV6-6; 10 nucleotides line up with TRBD2. The CDR3 contains 19 residues. J lost 3 bases, V lost 2 bases, and 14 bases had no gene match. CDR1 is MNHNY and CDR2 is SVGAGI in the germline V gene (reference sequence). CDR3: CASSYPVSGRAILTDTQYF. CDR3 in DNA: TGTGCCAGCAGTTACCCCGTCAGCGGGAGGGCCATATTAACAGATACGCAGTATTTT.

This clonotype was found many times. The rearrangement links TRBV12-3 or TRBV12-4 to TRBJ2-7, with 9 bases matching TRBD2. Trimming cost V 1 base and J 4 bases; bases outside gene matches: 2. The CDR3 is 14 amino acids. CDR3 DNA sequence: TGTGCCAGCAGTTTAGAGAGCGGGGGGTACGAGCAGTACTTC. As protein: CASSLESGGYEQYF.

This rearrangement joins TRBV19 to TRBJ2-1; 12 positions match TRBD2. The junction had 5 bases not matched to a gene; V was cut back by 3 bases and J by 2 bases. This CDR3 is 17 amino acids long. The germline V gene encodes CDR1 LNHDA and CDR2 SQIVND (reference sequence). As DNA, the CDR3 is TGTGCCAGTAGTATGTGGGGACTAGCGGGTGCCTACAATGAGCAGTTCTTC. Its protein product is CASSMWGLAGAYNEQFF. Full variable domain (rest looked up from reference TRBV19 and TRBJ2-1): DGGITQSPKYLFRKEGQNVTLSCEQNLNHDAMYWYRQDPGQGLRLIYYSQIVNDFQKGDIAEGYSVSREKKESFPLTVTSAQKNPTAFYLCASSMWGLAGAYNEQFFGPGTRLTVL.

The rearrangement joins TRBV6-2 or TRBV6-3 to TRBJ1-1, with TRBD1 matching over 9 bases. The CDR3 is 15 amino acids. V gave up 5 bases and J gave up 4 bases; unmatched junction bases: 8. Germline CDR1 MNHEY, CDR2 SVGEGT. The DNA of the CDR3 is TGTGCCAGCAGTCCCGGGACAGGGACGGGCACTGAAGCTTTCTTT. Protein product: CASSPGTGTGTEAFF.

There are a few counts of this clonotype. This chain links TRBV6-1 with TRBJ2-6, with D perhaps TRBD2 (5 bases). Looked up from germline, CDR1 is MNHNS and CDR2 is SASEGT. Trimming pared 4 bases from V and 5 bases from J, leaving 12 bases between. The CDR3 sequence is 15 residues long. This CDR3 is CASSAWSSWANVLTF. The CDR3 DNA is TGTGCCAGCAGTGCCTGGTCTAGCTGGGCCAACGTCCTGACTTTC.

This clonotype was seen repeatedly, ten times or more. The chain carries TRBV2 and TRBJ2-1; D is possibly TRBD1 or TRBD2 (5 bases each). V lost 10 bases and J lost 0, with 16 bases in between. The CDR3 consists of 15 residues. The germline V gene has CDR1 SNHLY and CDR2 FYNNEI. CDR3 nucleotide sequence: TGTGCCACAAAACGGGGCGCGAGCTCCTACAATGAGCAGTTCTTC. Amino acid sequence: CATKRGASSYNEQFF.

This clonotype was observed at least ten times. The chain uses TRBV5-1 and TRBJ1-2; 7 nucleotides match TRBD1. CDR3 length equals 13 residues. The germline CDR1 and CDR2 sequences are SGHRS and YFSETQ. The V segment lost 4 bases and the J segment 3 bases; nucleotides outside the gene matches: 3. CDR3 in DNA: TGCGCCAGCAGCGAAACAGGGGACTATGGCTACACCTTC. Translation: CASSETGDYGYTF.

This clonotype has a handful of counts. The chain recombines TRBV18 with TRBJ2-3, with a weak D call TRBD2 (6 bases). Between the trimmed V and J ends, which lost 6 bases and 4 bases, there was a span of 29 bases. CDR1 and CDR2 (germline): KGHSH, LQKENI. The CDR3 is 19 amino acids. The CDR3 coding sequence is TGTGCCAGCTCCGTCGAGGGGATTAGCGGAGGCGGTACGGCAGATACGCAGTATTTT. Amino acid sequence: CASSVEGISGGGTADTQYF.

This clonotype was seen repeatedly, ten times or more. This rearrangement joins TRBV11-2 to TRBJ2-6, with a tentative D call TRBD1 (5 bases). The length of the CDR3 is 15 residues. Trimming stripped 7 bases from V and 0 bases from J, with 10 bases between. CDR1 is SGHAT, CDR2 FQNNGV, per germline. CDR3 in amino acids: CASKGLYSGANVLTF. CDR3 nucleotides: TGTGCCAGCAAGGGGCTTTACTCTGGGGCCAACGTCCTGACTTTC.

This chain links TRBV11-2 with TRBJ2-1; TRBD2 agrees at 13 bases. Germline V gene sequence: CDR1 SGHAT, CDR2 FQNNGV. The J segment lost 16 bases and the V segment lost 2 bases, leaving 11 bases of the junction unmatched. CDR3 length: 15 amino acids. CDR3 DNA sequence: TGTGCCAGCAGCTTATCCCCCGGACTAGCGGGAGTAGTATTCTTC. Its translation is CASSLSPGLAGVVFF.

This clonotype came up a few times. The CDR3 nucleotides are TGTGCCAGCAGCCGACGGACTAGCGGGAGTCTCAATGAGCAGTTCTTC. Protein product: CASSRRTSGSLNEQFF. The V and J genes are TRBV7-6 and TRBJ2-1, with TRBD2 matching 13 bases. The CDR3 extends over 16 amino acids. After removal of 5 bases from V and 6 bases from J, the junction contained 7 bases not matched to a gene. Germline CDR1 is SGHVS and CDR2 is FNYEAQ.

This sequence joins TRBV7-9 and TRBJ2-1; 9 nucleotides line up with TRBD1. Germline V gene lookup returns CDR1 SEHNR and CDR2 FQNEAQ (reference sequence). The CDR3 contains 16 residues. With 4 bases clipped from V and 7 bases from J, the junction kept 11 bases outside the gene matches. The CDR3 DNA reads as TGTGCCAGCAGCTCACCCCGGGACAGGGTCTTGAATGAGCAGTTCTTC. The encoded protein is CASSSPRDRVLNEQFF.

This clonotype was detected many times. The chain employs TRBV12-3 or TRBV12-4 and TRBJ2-7; 7 nucleotides agree with TRBD2. This CDR3 is 14 amino acids long. Unmatched junction bases numbered 5, after V lost 3 bases and J lost 3 bases. The CDR3 nucleotides are TGTGCCAGCAGTTTGGGGGGGAGTCGCTACGAGCAGTACTTC. Translated: CASSLGGSRYEQYF.

V and J are TRBV4-1 and TRBJ1-2; TRBD1 aligns across 7 bases. The V gene end was trimmed by 0 bases and the J gene end by 6 bases; junction bases not matched to a gene: 4. Germline lookup yields CDR1 MGHRA and CDR2 YSYEKL. The CDR3 consists of 14 residues. The DNA of the CDR3 is TGCGCCAGCAGCCAAGAGCAAACAGGGGATGGCTACACCTTC. This gives the protein CASSQEQTGDGYTF.

The sample holds many counts of this clonotype. The rearrangement links TRBV11-2 to TRBJ1-2; D gene ambiguous. The CDR3 consists of 14 residues. V lost 1 base to trimming and J lost 2 bases, with 8 bases between them. The germline gives CDR1 SGHAT, CDR2 FQNNGV. The CDR3 protein is CASSLAGLNYGYTF. The CDR3 nucleotides are TGTGCCAGCAGCTTAGCGGGTCTGAACTATGGCTACACCTTC.

As for this clonotype: Given a much more abundant clone one base away, this may be a read error. The chain couples TRBV11-2 to TRBJ2-5, with D maybe TRBD2 (7 bases). CDR3 length: 15 residues. Looked up from germline, CDR1 is SGHAT and CDR2 is FQNNGV. CDR3 protein: CANSPKGGDQETQYF. The CDR3 region has the DNA TGTGCCAACAGCCCTAAGGGGGGGGATCAAGAGACCCAGTACTTC.

This clonotype was detected ten times or more. J is TRBJ2-5 and V is TRBV7-9, with TRBD2 identical over 7 bases. V trimming: 2 bases; J trimming: 1 base; junction bases outside the gene matches: 13. This CDR3 is built from 18 residues. Germline V gene data show CDR1 as SEHNR and CDR2 as FQNEAQ (reference sequence). CDR3 residues: CASSLSMGTTALQETQYF. CDR3 DNA sequence: TGTGCCAGCAGCTTATCAATGGGGACTACCGCACTCCAAGAGACCCAGTACTTC.

The chain carries TRBV6-1 and TRBJ2-4; D is perhaps TRBD1 or TRBD2 (5 bases each). Deletions cut 0 bases from V and 9 bases from J, with 9 bases between. CDR3 length: 13 amino acids. Germline lookup yields CDR1 MNHNS and CDR2 SASEGT. The CDR3 region is CASSEALGRIQYF. In nucleotides, the CDR3 is TGTGCCAGCAGTGAAGCTCTGGGACGCATTCAGTACTTC.

The sample holds many counts of this clonotype. The chain carries TRBV6-1 and TRBJ2-7; D is undetermined. The CDR3 is 14 amino acids. Deletions cut 5 bases from V and 4 bases from J, with 15 bases between. Germline CDR1 is MNHNS and CDR2 is SASEGT. The DNA for the CDR3 is TGTGCCAGCAGTAAATCCCGGGCCCGATACGAGCAGTACTTC. Translation gives CASSKSRARYEQYF.

The V call is TRBV10-3, the J call TRBJ2-5; 7 bases align to TRBD1. The germline V gene has CDR1 ENHRY and CDR2 SYGVKD. The CDR3 runs to 14 residues. Losses at the gene ends were 3 bases for V and 4 bases for J; bases not matched to a gene: 5. The CDR3 sequence is CAISETGVGETQYF. CDR3 coding DNA: TGTGCCATCAGTGAAACAGGGGTAGGAGAGACCCAGTACTTC.

This clonotype was seen a few times. The chain uses TRBV12-3 or TRBV12-4 and TRBJ1-1; D is uncertain. This CDR3 region has 12 residues. V was shortened by 6 bases and J by 2 bases, with 7 bases between the two germline ends. The DNA of the CDR3 is TGTGCCAGCAGATCAATCAACACTGAAGCTTTCTTT. Translating gives CASRSINTEAFF.

The chain employs TRBV10-1 and TRBJ2-1; D is uncertain. Trimming took off 4 bases at V and 6 bases at J, with 10 bases between the two ends. This CDR3 is 13 amino acids long. The germline gives CDR1 WNHNN, CDR2 SYGVQD (reference sequence). The CDR3 coding sequence is TGCGCCAGCAGTGCTTCAAGCGTCAATGAGCAGTTCTTC. Translation gives CASSASSVNEQFF.

This clonotype has just a few counts. This may be a read error: a much more frequent sequence differs by one nucleotide. The chain couples TRBV20-1 to TRBJ2-1; a weak D match, TRBD2 (6 bases). The CDR3 is made up of 13 amino acids. The germline V gene encodes CDR1 DFQATT and CDR2 SNEGSKA (reference sequence). The CDR3 nucleotides are TGCAATGCTTATATAGCGGCATACAATGAGCAGTTCTTC. It is translated as CNAYIAAYNEQFF.

V and J are TRBV12-3 or TRBV12-4 and TRBJ2-3, with 8 bases identical to TRBD2. V trimming: 3 bases; J trimming: 5 bases; junction bases outside the gene matches: 10. The CDR3 contains 16 residues. The CDR3 DNA follows: TGTGCCAGCAGTTTTGCGGGGGGCCTTTTTCGAGATACGCAGTATTTT. Amino acid sequence: CASSFAGGLFRDTQYF.